This T cell receptor (beta chain) came from a study of cytomegalovirus exposure and HLA in healthy donors. Whole-study results and caveats: Certain indistinguishable V segments, among them TRBV6-2 and TRBV6-3, were excluded. In vitro work confirmed that three CMV-associated chains recognize CMV antigens. CMV serostatus was the sole immune exposure data available.

As for this clone: The antigen remains unidentified.

The V and J ends lost 5 bases and 3 bases, in that order; junction bases with no gene match: 8. CDR1 MGHRA and CDR2 YSYEKL come from the germline V gene. The CDR3 is made up of 15 amino acids. The PCR employed 60 Vbeta primers together with 13 Jbeta primers. This table comes from immunoSEQ multiplex PCR, and its TCRdb copy is limited to in-frame clones, with some not included. Here the sample spans about 140,000 clones, just under 85% being singletons. The chain is built from TRBV4-1 and TRBJ2-7; 9 bases align to TRBD1. The sequencing sample was made of PBMCs. The sequence was collected from a man aged 40-50 years in good health and CMV-seropositive. The CDR3 bases are TGCGCCAGCAGCGGGACAGGGATCAGGGGCTACGAGCAGTACTTC. This translates into CASSGTGIRGYEQYF.